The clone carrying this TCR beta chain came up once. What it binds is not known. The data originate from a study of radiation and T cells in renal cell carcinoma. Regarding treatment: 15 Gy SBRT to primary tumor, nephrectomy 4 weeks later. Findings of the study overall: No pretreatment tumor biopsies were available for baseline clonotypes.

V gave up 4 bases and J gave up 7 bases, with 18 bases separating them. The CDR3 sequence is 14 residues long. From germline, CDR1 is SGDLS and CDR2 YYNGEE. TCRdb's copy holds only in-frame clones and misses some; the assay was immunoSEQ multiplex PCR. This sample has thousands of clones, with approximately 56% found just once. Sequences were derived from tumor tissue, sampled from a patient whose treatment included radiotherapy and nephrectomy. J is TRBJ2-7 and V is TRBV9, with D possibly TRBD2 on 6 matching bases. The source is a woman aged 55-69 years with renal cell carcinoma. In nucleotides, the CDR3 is TGTGCCAGCAGCCCACAAGGGACTTTGGGTGAGCAGTACTTC. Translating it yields CASSPQGTLGEQYF. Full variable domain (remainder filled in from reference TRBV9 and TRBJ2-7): DSGVTQTPKHLITATGQRVTLRCSPRSGDLSVYWYQQSLDQGLQFLIQYYNGEERAKGNILERFSAQQFPDLHSELNLSSLELGDSALYFCASSPQGTLGEQYFGPGTRLTVT.